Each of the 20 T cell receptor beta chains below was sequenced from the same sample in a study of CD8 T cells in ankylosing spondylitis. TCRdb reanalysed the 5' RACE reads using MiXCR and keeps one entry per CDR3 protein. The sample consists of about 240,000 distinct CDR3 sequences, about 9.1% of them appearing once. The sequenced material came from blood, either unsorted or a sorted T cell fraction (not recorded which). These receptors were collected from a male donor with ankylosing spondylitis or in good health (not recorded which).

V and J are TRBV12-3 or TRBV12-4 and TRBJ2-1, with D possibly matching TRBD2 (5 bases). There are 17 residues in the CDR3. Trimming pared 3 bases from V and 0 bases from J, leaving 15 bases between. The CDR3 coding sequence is TGTGCCAGCAGTTTCGATCAGCGGCCCAGCTCCTACAATGAGCAGTTCTTC. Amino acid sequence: CASSFDQRPSSYNEQFF.

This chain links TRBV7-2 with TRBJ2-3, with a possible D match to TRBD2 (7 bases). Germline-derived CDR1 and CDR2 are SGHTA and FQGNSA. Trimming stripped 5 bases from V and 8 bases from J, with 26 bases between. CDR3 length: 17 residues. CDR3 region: CASSHYWGGDNPFTQYF. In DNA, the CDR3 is TGTGCCAGCAGCCATTATTGGGGAGGGGACAACCCTTTTACGCAGTATTTT. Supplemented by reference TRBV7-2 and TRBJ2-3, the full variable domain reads GAGVSQSPSNKVTEKGKDVELRCDPISGHTALYWYRQSLGQGLEFLIYFQGNSAPDKSGLPSDRFSAERTGGSVSTLTIQRTQQEDSAVYLCASSHYWGGDNPFTQYFGPGTRLTVL.

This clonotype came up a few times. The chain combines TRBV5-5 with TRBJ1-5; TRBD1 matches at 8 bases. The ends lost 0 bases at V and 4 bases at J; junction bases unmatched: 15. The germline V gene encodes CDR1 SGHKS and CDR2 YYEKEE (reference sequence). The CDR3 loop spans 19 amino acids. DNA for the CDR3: TGTGCCAGCAGCTTGGGTAGGACAGGGCACTCTTTTGGGAATCAGCCCCAGCATTTT. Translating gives CASSLGRTGHSFGNQPQHF.

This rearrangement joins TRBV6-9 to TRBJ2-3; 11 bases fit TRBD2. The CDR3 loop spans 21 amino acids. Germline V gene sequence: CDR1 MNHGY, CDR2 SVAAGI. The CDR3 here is CGASYSTWGLAGGLDPDTQYF. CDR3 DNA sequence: TGTGGGGCCAGTTATTCGACGTGGGGTCTAGCGGGGGGACTCGACCCGGATACGCAGTATTTT.

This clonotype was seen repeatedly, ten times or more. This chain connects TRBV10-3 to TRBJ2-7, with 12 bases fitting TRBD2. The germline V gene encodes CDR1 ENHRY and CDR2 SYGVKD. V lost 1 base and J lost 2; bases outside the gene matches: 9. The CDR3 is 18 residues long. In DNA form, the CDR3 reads TGTGCCATCAGTGAGTACCCCCCTGGACTAGCGGGGACCTACGAGCAGTACTTC. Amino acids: CAISEYPPGLAGTYEQYF.

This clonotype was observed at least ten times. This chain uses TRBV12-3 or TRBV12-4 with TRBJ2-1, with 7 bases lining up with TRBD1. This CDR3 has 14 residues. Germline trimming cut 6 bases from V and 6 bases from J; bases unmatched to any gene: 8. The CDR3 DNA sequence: TGTGCCAGCAGAGGGATCGGGGACAGCAATGAGCAGTTCTTC. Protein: CASRGIGDSNEQFF.

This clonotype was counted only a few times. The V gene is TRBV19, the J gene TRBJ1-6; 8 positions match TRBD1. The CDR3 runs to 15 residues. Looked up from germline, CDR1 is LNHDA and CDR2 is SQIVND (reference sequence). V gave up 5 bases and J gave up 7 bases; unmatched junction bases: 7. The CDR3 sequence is CASSPDRGRNSPLHF. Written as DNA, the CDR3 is TGTGCCAGTAGTCCAGACAGGGGAAGGAATTCACCCCTCCACTTT.

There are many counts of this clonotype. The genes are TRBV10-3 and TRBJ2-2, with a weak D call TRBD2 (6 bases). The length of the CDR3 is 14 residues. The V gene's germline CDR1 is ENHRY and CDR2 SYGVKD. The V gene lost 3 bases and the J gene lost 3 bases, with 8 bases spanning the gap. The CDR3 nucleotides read TGTGCCATCAGTGAACGACTAGACACCGGGGAGCTGTTTTTT. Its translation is CAISERLDTGELFF.

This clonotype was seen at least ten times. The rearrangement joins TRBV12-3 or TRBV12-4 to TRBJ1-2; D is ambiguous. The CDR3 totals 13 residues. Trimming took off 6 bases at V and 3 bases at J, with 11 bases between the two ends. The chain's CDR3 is CASSTDGYYGYTF. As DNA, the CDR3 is TGTGCCAGCAGCACGGACGGATACTATGGCTACACCTTC.

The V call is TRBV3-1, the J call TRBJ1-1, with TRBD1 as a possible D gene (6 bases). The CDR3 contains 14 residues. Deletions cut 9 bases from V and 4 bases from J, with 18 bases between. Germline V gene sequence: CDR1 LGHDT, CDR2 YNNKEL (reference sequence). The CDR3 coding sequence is TGTGCCAGTGCCCGGGGGGCGACGTCCACTGAAGCTTTCTTT. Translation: CASARGATSTEAFF.

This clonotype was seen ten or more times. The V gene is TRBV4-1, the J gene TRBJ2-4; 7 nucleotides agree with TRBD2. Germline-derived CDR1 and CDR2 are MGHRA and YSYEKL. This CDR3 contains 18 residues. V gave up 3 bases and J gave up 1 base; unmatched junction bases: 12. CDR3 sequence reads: CASSHGETAGRAKNIQYF. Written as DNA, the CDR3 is TGCGCCAGCAGCCATGGGGAGACAGCGGGGCGCGCCAAAAACATTCAGTACTTC.

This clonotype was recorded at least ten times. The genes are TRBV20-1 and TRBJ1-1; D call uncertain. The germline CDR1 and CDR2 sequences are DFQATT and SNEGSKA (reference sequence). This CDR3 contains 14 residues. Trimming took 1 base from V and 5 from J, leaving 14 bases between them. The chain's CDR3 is CSARVGPTKTEAFF. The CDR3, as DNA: TGCAGTGCTAGAGTAGGACCGACGAAGACTGAAGCTTTCTTT.

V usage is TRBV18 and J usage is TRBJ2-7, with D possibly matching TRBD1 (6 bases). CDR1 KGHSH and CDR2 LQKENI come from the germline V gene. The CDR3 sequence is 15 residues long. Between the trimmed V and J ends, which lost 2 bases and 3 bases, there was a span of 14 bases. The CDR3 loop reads CASSPTGSFSYEQYF. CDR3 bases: TGTGCCAGCTCACCAACAGGGTCTTTTAGCTACGAGCAGTACTTC.

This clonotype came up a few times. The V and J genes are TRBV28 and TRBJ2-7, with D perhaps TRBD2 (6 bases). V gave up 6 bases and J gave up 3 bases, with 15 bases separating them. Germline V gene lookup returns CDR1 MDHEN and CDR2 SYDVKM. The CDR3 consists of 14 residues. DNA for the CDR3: TGTGCCAGCAGGCAATCAGGGACTGTCTACGAGCAGTACTTC. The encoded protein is CASRQSGTVYEQYF.

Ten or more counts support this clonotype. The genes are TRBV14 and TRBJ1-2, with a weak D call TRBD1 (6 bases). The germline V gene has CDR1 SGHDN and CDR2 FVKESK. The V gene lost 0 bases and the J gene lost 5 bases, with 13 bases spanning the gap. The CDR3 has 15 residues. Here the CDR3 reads CASSQETGLAYGYTF. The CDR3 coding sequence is TGTGCCAGCAGCCAAGAAACAGGGTTAGCATATGGCTACACCTTC.

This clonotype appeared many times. For the CDR3, the DNA is TGTGCCAGCAGTGATCCCTTATCAGGGGGGAAGAGCACTGAAGCTTTCTTT. As protein: CASSDPLSGGKSTEAFF. The rearrangement uses TRBV6-1 and TRBJ1-1, with TRBD1 identical over 7 bases. J was trimmed by 4 bases and V by 3 bases; bases with no gene match: 14. This CDR3 is 17 amino acids long. In germline, CDR1 is MNHNS, CDR2 SASEGT.

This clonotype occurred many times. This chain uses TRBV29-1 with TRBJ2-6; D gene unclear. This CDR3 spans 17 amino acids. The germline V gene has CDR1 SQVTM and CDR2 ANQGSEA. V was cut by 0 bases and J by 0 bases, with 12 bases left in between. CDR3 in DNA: TGCAGCGTTGAAGATCTTGGGCCCGACTCTGGGGCCAACGTCCTGACTTTC. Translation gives CSVEDLGPDSGANVLTF.

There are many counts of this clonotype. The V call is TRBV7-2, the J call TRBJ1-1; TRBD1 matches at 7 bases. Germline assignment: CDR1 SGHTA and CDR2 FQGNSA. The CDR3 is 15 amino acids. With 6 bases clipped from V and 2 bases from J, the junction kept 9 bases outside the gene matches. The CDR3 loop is CASRPTGVVNTEAFF. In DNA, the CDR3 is TGTGCCAGCAGGCCTACAGGGGTGGTAAACACTGAAGCTTTCTTT.

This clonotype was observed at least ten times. This chain's CDR3 is CASSYLPGGSYEQYF. CDR3 DNA sequence: TGTGCCAGCAGTTACTTGCCAGGGGGCTCCTACGAGCAGTACTTC. The genes are TRBV6-5 and TRBJ2-7; TRBD1 agrees at 7 bases. The junction had 3 bases not matched to a gene; V was cut back by 1 base and J by 0 bases. From germline, CDR1 is MNHEY and CDR2 SVGAGI. This CDR3 has 15 amino acids.

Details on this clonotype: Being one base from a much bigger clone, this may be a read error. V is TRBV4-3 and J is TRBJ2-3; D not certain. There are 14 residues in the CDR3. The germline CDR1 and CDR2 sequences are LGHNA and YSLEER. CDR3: CASSQDGEAKTQNF. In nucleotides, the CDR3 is TGCGCCAGCAGCCAAGATGGGGAAGCGAAAACGCAGAATTTT.